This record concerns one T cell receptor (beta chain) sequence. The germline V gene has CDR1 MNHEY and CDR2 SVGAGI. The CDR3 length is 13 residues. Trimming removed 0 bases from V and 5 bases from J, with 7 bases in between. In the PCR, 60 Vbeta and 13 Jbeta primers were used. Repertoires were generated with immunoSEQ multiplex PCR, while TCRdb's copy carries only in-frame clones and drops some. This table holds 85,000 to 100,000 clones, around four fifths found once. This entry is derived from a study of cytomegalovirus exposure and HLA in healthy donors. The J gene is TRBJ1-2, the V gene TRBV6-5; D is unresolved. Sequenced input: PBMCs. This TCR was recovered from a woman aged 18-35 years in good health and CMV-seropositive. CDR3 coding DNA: TGTGCCAGCAGTTACTCGAGAGCTTATGGCTACACCTTC. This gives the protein CASSYSRAYGYTF.